The 21 T cell receptor beta chains in this list originate from one sample, sequenced in a study of T cells in localized non-small cell lung cancer. The protocol was immunoSEQ multiplex PCR, while the TCRdb copy is restricted to in-frame clones and leaves out a portion. Found here are around 140,000 clones, roughly 90% of them singletons; the top ten hold over 1.5%. Material: peripheral blood, obtained before any cancer treatment. The source of these receptors is a female donor older than 55 with stage I lung adenocarcinoma.

The chain links TRBV5-1 to TRBJ1-3; D is unclear. The CDR3 is made up of 14 amino acids. Trimming stripped 2 bases from V and 2 bases from J, with 8 bases between. Germline CDR1 reads SGHRS; CDR2 reads YFSETQ. The CDR3 region is CASSFGGAGNTIYF. CDR3 nucleotide sequence: TGCGCCAGCAGCTTCGGCGGGGCTGGAAACACCATATATTTT. Using reference TRBV5-1 and TRBJ1-3 for the parts outside the CDR3, the full variable domain is KAGVTQTPRYLIKTRGQQVTLSCSPISGHRSVSWYQQTPGQGLQFLFEYFSETQRNKGNFPGRFSGRQFSNSRSEMNVSTLELGDSALYLCASSFGGAGNTIYFGEGSWLTVV.

This chain uses TRBV6-5 with TRBJ1-6; a weak D match, TRBD1 (5 bases). Trimming left V 6 bases short and J 8 bases short, with 14 bases between. The CDR3 runs to 14 residues. The germline V gene has CDR1 MNHEY and CDR2 SVGAGI. CDR3 sequence reads: CASSAGRHDSPLHF. CDR3 DNA: TGTGCCAGCAGCGCGGGACGGCATGATTCACCCCTCCACTTT.

The gene calls are TRBV6-1 and TRBJ1-1, with unresolved D. From germline, CDR1 is MNHNS and CDR2 SASEGT. This CDR3 region has 11 residues. Trimming stripped 0 bases from V and 11 bases from J, with 7 bases between. This CDR3 reads CASSEARAAFF. Here the CDR3 DNA reads TGTGCCAGCAGTGAAGCGCGAGCGGCTTTCTTT.

This chain joins TRBV5-4 and TRBJ2-2; D is perhaps TRBD1 (6 bases). This CDR3 region has 15 residues. Germline V lookup: CDR1 SGHNT, CDR2 YYREEE (reference sequence). Deletions cut 0 bases from V and 2 bases from J, with 8 bases between. CDR3 protein: CASSLDRVNTGELFF. CDR3 coding DNA: TGTGCCAGCAGCTTGGACAGGGTCAACACCGGGGAGCTGTTTTTT.

The rearrangement uses TRBV7-8 and TRBJ2-7; unclear D gene. V was trimmed by 1 base and J by 3 bases, leaving 10 bases between them. The CDR3 contains 14 residues. From germline, CDR1 is SGHVS and CDR2 FQNEAQ. The DNA for the CDR3 is TGTGCCAGCAGCTTAGTAGTTCAGTTCTACGAGCAGTACTTC. This codes for CASSLVVQFYEQYF.

This clone was recorded once. The gene calls are TRBV7-6 and TRBJ1-1; 7 bases agree with TRBD1. The junction had 23 bases not matched to a gene; V was cut back by 3 bases and J by 1 base. In germline, CDR1 is SGHVS, CDR2 FNYEAQ. There are 21 residues in the CDR3. The CDR3 DNA reads TGTGCCAGCAGCTTCGGTTTGTCGGCGCCCCCAACAGGGGAGGGGAACACTGAAGCTTTCTTT. Residues: CASSFGLSAPPTGEGNTEAFF.

This clone has a single count. The CDR3 loop reads CASSLGASGSTDTQYF. CDR3 in DNA: TGTGCCAGCAGCTTGGGTGCTAGCGGTAGCACAGATACGCAGTATTTT. V is TRBV5-4 and J is TRBJ2-3; 7 bases are a match to TRBD2. V lost 0 bases, J lost 0 bases, and 4 bases stayed unmatched. Germline V gene sequence: CDR1 SGHNT, CDR2 YYREEE (reference sequence). This CDR3 has 16 residues.

This chain uses TRBV28 with TRBJ1-5; TRBD1 aligns across 8 bases. V lost 3 bases and J lost 4; bases outside the gene matches: 5. Per the germline V gene, CDR1 is MDHEN and CDR2 is SYDVKM. The CDR3 extends over 15 amino acids. CDR3 amino acids: CASSFLDRDNQPQHF. The DNA for the CDR3 is TGTGCCAGCAGTTTCCTGGACAGGGATAATCAGCCCCAGCATTTT.

The chain couples TRBV12-5 to TRBJ2-1, with a weak D call TRBD1 (5 bases). The CDR3 covers 17 residues. Trimming cost V 5 bases and J 7 bases, with 24 bases left between them. CDR1 is LGHNT, CDR2 FRNRAP, per germline. Here the CDR3 reads CASGASSGARAVNEQFF. CDR3 coding DNA: TGTGCTAGTGGTGCATCCTCGGGCGCCAGGGCGGTTAATGAGCAGTTCTTC.

The chain links TRBV15 to TRBJ1-5; D gene ambiguous. Trimming took off 1 base at V and 3 bases at J, with 1 base between the two ends. Germline CDR1 reads LNHNV; CDR2 reads YYDKDF (reference sequence). The CDR3 covers 12 residues. CDR3 coding DNA: TGTGCCACCAGCAGAGCCAATCAGCCCCAGCATTTT. This encodes CATSRANQPQHF.

This chain joins TRBV5-1 and TRBJ2-5; TRBD1 aligns across 8 bases. CDR1 and CDR2 (germline): SGHRS, YFSETQ. V gave up 5 bases and J gave up 5 bases; unmatched junction bases: 8. The CDR3 has 14 residues. Written as DNA, the CDR3 is TGCGCCAGCAGGGCAGGGGGCAGTGGGGAGACCCAGTACTTC. Encoded protein: CASRAGGSGETQYF.

This chain links TRBV27 with TRBJ2-7; either TRBD1 or TRBD2 may supply D (7 bases each). Per the germline V gene, CDR1 is MNHEY and CDR2 is SMNVEV (reference sequence). The germline V and J ends were trimmed by 5 bases and 4 bases, with 12 bases remaining between them. CDR3 length: 13 amino acids. The CDR3 bases are TGTGCCAGCAGTCGACAGGGAGGGTACGAGCAGTACTTC. The encoded protein is CASSRQGGYEQYF.

Written as DNA, the CDR3 is TGCGCCAGCAGCTTGGGGGGGACTAGCGCTGCTGCCAATGAGCAGTTCTTC. Encoded protein: CASSLGGTSAAANEQFF. The V and J genes are TRBV5-1 and TRBJ2-1, with 10 bases fitting TRBD2. The CDR3 runs 17 residues. Germline V lookup: CDR1 SGHRS, CDR2 YFSETQ. Losses at the gene ends were 0 bases for V and 6 bases for J; bases not matched to a gene: 9.

This sequence joins TRBV5-6 and TRBJ2-1; possibly TRBD1 for D (6 bases). The V gene lost 0 bases and the J gene lost 7 bases, with 14 bases spanning the gap. The CDR3 has 15 amino acids. Germline V gene lookup returns CDR1 SGHDT and CDR2 YYEEEE. CDR3 sequence reads: CASSLGNRDKNEQFF. The CDR3 DNA sequence: TGTGCCAGCAGCTTGGGTAACAGGGACAAGAATGAGCAGTTCTTC.

The rearrangement uses TRBV9 and TRBJ2-6; D is uncertain. The CDR3 runs 16 residues. Looked up from germline, CDR1 is SGDLS and CDR2 is YYNGEE. The ends were cut back, 0 bases at V and 2 bases at J, with 9 bases in the middle. The CDR3 loop reads CASSVDKAPGANVLTF. The CDR3 DNA follows: TGTGCCAGCAGCGTAGATAAGGCCCCTGGGGCCAACGTCCTGACTTTC.

The chain couples TRBV6-6 to TRBJ2-2; D gene ambiguous. The CDR3 consists of 16 residues. V gave up 7 bases and J gave up 0 bases, with 15 bases separating them. Germline V lookup: CDR1 MNHNY, CDR2 SVGAGI (reference sequence). The CDR3 bases are TGTGCCAGCACCCCAACGAGGCAGCCGAACACCGGGGAGCTGTTTTTT. Translation gives CASTPTRQPNTGELFF.

The gene calls are TRBV7-6 and TRBJ2-7; weak D call: TRBD1 (5 bases). The germline gives CDR1 SGHVS, CDR2 FNYEAQ. The CDR3 spans 12 residues. Trimming cost V 1 base and J 5 bases, with 6 bases left between them. The CDR3 here is CASSLEGDEQYF. CDR3 nucleotides: TGTGCCAGCAGCTTAGAAGGGGACGAGCAGTACTTC. The full variable domain, in which reference TRBV7-6 and TRBJ2-7 provide the parts outside the CDR3, is GAGVSQSPRYKVTKRGQDVALRCDPISGHVSLYWYRQALGQGPEFLTYFNYEAQQDKSGLPNDRFSAERPEGSISTLTIQRTEQRDSAMYRCASSLEGDEQYFGPGTRLTVT.

The V call is TRBV7-3, the J call TRBJ2-5; 12 bases map to TRBD1. The CDR3 consists of 17 residues. CDR1 SGHTA and CDR2 FQGTGA come from the germline V gene. Trimming removed 4 bases from V and 5 bases from J; junction bases left unmatched: 11. The CDR3 DNA sequence: TGTGCCAGCAGCTCCGGGACAGGGGGCGCTCGGTGGGAGACCCAGTACTTC. It translates to CASSSGTGGARWETQYF.

The chain joins TRBV6-1 to TRBJ2-5, with TRBD2 matching over 10 bases. Per germline, CDR1 MNHNS and CDR2 SASEGT. The CDR3 is 16 amino acids. The V segment lost 2 bases and the J segment 1 base; nucleotides outside the gene matches: 4. This CDR3 reads CASSEWASGSQETQYF. DNA for the CDR3: TGTGCCAGCAGTGAATGGGCTAGCGGGAGCCAAGAGACCCAGTACTTC.

The genes are TRBV6-7 and TRBJ1-1; 8 bases align to TRBD1. TRBV6-7 is recorded as an ORF, its role being uncertain. J lost 2 bases, V lost 0 bases, and 2 bases had no gene match. The CDR3 sequence is 15 residues long. CDR3 sequence reads: CASSYSDRGNTEAFF. CDR3 nucleotides: TGTGCCAGCAGTTACTCCGACAGGGGCAACACTGAAGCTTTCTTT.

The rearrangement links TRBV5-1 to TRBJ2-5; D not resolved. The germline V gene has CDR1 SGHRS and CDR2 YFSETQ. V shed 0 bases and J shed 6 bases, with 6 bases lying between them. The CDR3 extends over 12 amino acids. The CDR3 reads CASSLGRQTQYF. The CDR3, as DNA: TGCGCCAGCAGCTTGGGTCGACAGACCCAGTACTTC.